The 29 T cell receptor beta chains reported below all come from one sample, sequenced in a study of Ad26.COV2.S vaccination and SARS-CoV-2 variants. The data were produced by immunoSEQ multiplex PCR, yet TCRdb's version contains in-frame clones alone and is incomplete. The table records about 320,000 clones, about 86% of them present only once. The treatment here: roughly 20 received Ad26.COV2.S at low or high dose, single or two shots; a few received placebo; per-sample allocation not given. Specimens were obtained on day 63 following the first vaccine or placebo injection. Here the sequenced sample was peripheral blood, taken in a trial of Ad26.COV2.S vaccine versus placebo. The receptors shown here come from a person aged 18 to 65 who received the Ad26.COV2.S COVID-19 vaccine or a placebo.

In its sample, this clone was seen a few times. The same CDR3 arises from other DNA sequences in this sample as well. CDR3 residues: CASSLVLNTEAFF. The DNA for the CDR3 is TGTGCCAGCAGCTTAGTGTTGAACACTGAAGCTTTCTTT. V is TRBV7-9 and J is TRBJ1-1; no clear D gene. Germline CDR1 reads SEHNR; CDR2 reads FQNEAQ (reference sequence). The CDR3 is 13 amino acids. Trimming cost V 1 base and J 0 bases, with 3 bases left between them. The entire variable domain, with the rest obtained from reference TRBV7-9 and TRBJ1-1, is as follows: DTGVSQNPRHKITKRGQNVTFRCDPISEHNRLYWYRQTLGQGPEFLTYFQNEAQLEKSRLLSDRFSAERPKGSFSTLEIQRTEQGDSAMYLCASSLVLNTEAFFGQGTRLTVV.

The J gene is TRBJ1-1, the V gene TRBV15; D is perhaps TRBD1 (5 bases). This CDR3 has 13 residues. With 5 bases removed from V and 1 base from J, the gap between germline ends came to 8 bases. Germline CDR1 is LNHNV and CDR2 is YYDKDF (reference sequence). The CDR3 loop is CATSGQGNTEAFF. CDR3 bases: TGTGCCACCAGCGGCCAGGGGAACACTGAAGCTTTCTTT.

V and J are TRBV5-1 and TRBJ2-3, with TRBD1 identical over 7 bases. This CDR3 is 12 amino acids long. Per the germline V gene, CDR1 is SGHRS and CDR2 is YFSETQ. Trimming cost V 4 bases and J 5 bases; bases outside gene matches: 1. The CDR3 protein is CASSPGGDTQYF. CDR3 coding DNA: TGCGCCAGCAGCCCAGGGGGAGATACGCAGTATTTT.

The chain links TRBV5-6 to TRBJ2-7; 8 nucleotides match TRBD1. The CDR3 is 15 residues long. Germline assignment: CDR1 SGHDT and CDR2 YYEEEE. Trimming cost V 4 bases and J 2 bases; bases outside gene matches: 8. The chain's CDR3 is CASSTKDRVPYEQYF. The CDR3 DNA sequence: TGTGCCAGCAGCACCAAGGACAGGGTCCCCTACGAGCAGTACTTC.

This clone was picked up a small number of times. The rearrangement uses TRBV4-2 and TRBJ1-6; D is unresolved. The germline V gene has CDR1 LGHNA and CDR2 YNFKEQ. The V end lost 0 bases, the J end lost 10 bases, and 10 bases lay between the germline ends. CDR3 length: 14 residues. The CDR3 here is CASSQDGGMSPLHF. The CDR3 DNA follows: TGTGCCAGCAGCCAAGATGGCGGGATGTCACCCCTCCACTTT.

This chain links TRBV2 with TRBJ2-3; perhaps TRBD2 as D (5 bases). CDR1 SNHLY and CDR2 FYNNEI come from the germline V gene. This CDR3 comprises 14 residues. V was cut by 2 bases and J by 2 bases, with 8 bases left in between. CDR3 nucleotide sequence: TGTGCCAGCAGTGAAAGCGGCAACACAGATACGCAGTATTTT. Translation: CASSESGNTDTQYF.

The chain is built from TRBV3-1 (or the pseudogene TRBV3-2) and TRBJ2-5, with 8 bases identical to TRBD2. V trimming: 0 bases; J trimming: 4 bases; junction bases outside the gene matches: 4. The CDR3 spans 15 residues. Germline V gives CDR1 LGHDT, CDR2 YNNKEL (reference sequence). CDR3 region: CASSQEGLAIETQYF. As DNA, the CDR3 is TGTGCCAGCAGCCAAGAAGGACTAGCAATAGAGACCCAGTACTTC.

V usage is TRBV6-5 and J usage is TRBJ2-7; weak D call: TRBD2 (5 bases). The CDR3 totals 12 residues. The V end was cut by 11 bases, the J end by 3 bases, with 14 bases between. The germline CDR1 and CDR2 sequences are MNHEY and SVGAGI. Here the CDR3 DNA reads TGTGCCTCCGGAGGCACAAACTACGAGCAGTACTTC. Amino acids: CASGGTNYEQYF.

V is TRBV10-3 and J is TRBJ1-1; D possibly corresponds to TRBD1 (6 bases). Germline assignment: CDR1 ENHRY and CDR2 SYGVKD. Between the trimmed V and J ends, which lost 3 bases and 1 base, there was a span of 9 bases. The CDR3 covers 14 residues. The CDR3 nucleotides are TGTGCCATCAGTGACCGGGGGCCGAACACTGAAGCTTTCTTT. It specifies CAISDRGPNTEAFF.

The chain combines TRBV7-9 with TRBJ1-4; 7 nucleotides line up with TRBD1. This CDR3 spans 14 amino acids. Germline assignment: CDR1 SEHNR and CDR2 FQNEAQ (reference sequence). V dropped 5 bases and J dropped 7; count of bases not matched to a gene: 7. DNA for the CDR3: TGTGCCAGCAGCCCCGGCAGGGGGAGTGAAAAACTGTTTTTT. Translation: CASSPGRGSEKLFF.

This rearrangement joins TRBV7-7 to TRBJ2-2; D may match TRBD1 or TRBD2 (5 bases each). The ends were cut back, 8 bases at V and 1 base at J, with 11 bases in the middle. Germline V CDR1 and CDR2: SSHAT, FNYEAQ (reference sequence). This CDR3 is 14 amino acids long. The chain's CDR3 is CASGRGGNTGELFF. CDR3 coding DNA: TGTGCCAGCGGTCGTGGGGGGAACACCGGGGAGCTGTTTTTT.

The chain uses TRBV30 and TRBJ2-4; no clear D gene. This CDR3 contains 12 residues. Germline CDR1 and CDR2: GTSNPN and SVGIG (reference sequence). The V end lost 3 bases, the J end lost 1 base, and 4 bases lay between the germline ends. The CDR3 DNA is TGTGCCTGGAGGGATGCCAAAAACATTCAGTACTTC. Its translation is CAWRDAKNIQYF.

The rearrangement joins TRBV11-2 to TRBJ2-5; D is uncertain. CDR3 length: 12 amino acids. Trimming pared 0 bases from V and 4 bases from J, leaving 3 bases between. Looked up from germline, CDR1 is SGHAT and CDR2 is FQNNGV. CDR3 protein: CASSLELETQYF. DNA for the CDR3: TGTGCCAGCAGCTTAGAGTTAGAGACCCAGTACTTC.

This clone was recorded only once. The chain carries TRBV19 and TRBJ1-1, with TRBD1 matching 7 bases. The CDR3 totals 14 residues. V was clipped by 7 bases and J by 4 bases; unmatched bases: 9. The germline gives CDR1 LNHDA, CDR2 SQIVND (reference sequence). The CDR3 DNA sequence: TGTGCCAGTACTAGGGGGCGCGGGGCCACTGAAGCTTTCTTT. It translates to CASTRGRGATEAFF.

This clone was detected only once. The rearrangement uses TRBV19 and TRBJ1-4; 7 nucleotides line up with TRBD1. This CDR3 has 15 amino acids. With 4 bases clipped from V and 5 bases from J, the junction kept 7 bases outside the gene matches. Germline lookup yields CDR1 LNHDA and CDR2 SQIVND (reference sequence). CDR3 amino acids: CASSSRDSGNEKLFF. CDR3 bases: TGTGCCAGTAGTAGCCGGGACAGTGGGAATGAAAAACTGTTTTTT.

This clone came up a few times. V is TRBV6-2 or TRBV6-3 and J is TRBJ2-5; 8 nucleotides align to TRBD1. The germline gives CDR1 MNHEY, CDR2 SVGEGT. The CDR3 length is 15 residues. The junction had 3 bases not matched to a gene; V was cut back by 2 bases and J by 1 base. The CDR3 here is CASSYPQGAQETQYF. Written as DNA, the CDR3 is TGTGCCAGCAGTTACCCCCAGGGGGCCCAAGAGACCCAGTACTTC.

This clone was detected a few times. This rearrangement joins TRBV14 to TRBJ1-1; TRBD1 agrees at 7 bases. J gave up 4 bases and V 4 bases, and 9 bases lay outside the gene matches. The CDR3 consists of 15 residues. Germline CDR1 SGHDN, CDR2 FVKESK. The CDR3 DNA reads TGTGCCAGCAGCCTATTCTTGGACAGGCCCACTGAAGCTTTCTTT. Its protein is CASSLFLDRPTEAFF.

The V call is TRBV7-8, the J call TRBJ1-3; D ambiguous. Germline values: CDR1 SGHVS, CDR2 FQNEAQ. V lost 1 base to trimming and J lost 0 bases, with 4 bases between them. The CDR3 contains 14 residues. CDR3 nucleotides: TGTGCCAGCAGCTTAGGCAGCTCTGGAAACACCATATATTTT. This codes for CASSLGSSGNTIYF.

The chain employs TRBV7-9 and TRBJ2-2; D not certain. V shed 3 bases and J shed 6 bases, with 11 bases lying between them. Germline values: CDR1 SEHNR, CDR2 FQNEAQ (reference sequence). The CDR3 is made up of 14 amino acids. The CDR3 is CASSLLLDAGELFF. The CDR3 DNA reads TGTGCCAGCAGCTTGTTGTTGGACGCCGGGGAGCTGTTTTTT.

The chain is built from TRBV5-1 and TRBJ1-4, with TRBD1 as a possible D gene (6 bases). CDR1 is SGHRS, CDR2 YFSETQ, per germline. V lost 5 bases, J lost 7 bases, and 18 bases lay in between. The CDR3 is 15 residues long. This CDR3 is CASSKDGTPSEKLFF. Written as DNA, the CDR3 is TGCGCCAGCAGTAAGGATGGGACACCTTCTGAAAAACTGTTTTTT.

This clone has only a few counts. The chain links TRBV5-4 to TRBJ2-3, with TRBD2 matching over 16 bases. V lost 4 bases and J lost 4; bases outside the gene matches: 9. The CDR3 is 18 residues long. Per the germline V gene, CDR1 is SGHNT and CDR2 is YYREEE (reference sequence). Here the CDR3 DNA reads TGTGCCAGCAGCCGCGGGACTAGCGGGGGGGCCCGAGCAGATACGCAGTATTTT. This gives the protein CASSRGTSGGARADTQYF.

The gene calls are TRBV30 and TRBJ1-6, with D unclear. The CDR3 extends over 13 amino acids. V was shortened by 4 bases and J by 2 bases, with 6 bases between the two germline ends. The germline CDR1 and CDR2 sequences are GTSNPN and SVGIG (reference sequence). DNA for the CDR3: TGTGCCTGGACAGACACCTATAATTCACCCCTCCACTTT. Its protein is CAWTDTYNSPLHF. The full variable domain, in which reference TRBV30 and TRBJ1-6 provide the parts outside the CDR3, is SQTIHQWPATLVQPVGSPLSLECTVEGTSNPNLYWYRQAAGRGLQLLFYSVGIGQISSEVPQNLSASRPQDRQFILSSKKLLLSDSGFYLCAWTDTYNSPLHFGNGTRLTVT.

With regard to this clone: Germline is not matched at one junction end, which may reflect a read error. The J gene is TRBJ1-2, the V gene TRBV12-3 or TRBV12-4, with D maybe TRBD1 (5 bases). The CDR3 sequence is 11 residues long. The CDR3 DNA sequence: TGTGCCAGCAGTCGACAGAGTGCGTACCGCTTC. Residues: CASSRQSAYRF.

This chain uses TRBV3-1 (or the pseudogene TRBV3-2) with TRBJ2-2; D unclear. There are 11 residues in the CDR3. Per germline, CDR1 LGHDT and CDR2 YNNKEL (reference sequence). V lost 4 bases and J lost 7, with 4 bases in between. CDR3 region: CASSRGGELFF. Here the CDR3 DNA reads TGTGCCAGCAGCCGAGGCGGGGAGCTGTTTTTT.

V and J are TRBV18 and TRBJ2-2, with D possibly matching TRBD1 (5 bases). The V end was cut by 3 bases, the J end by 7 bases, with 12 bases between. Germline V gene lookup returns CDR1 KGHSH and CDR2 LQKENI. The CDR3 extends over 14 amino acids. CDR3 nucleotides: TGTGCCAGCTCACCTAATCGGCAGGGCGGGGAGCTGTTTTTT. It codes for CASSPNRQGGELFF.

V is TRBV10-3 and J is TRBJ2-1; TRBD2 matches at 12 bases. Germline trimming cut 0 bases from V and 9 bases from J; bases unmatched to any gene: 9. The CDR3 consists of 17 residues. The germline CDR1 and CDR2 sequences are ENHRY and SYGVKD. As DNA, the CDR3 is TGTGCCATCAGTGAGTCGTCTCTAGCGGGGGGGCCGGGTGAGCAGTTCTTC. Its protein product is CAISESSLAGGPGEQFF.

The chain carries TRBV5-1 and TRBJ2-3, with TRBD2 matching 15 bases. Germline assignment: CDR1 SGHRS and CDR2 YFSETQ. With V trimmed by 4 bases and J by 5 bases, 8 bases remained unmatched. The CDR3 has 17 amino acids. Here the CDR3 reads CASSPWTSGGARDTQYF. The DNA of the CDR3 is TGCGCCAGCAGCCCATGGACTAGCGGGGGGGCTAGAGATACGCAGTATTTT.

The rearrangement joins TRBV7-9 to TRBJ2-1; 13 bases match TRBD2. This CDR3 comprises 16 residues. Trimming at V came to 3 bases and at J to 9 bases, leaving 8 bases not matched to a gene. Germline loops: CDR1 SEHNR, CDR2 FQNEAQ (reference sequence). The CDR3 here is CASSFSGLAGIGEQFF. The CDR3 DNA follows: TGTGCCAGCAGCTTTTCGGGACTAGCGGGGATAGGTGAGCAGTTCTTC.

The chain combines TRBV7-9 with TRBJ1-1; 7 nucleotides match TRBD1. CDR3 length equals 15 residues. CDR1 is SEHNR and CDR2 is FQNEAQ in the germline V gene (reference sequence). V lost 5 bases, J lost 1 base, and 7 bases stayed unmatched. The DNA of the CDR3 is TGTGCCAGCAGCCCCATAGGGGGCGGGAACACTGAAGCTTTCTTT. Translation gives CASSPIGGGNTEAFF.